This T cell receptor (beta chain) is from a study of vaccination and CD4 T cells after COVID-19. Study-wide findings and caveats: Median counts of SARS-CoV-2-reactive clonotypes increased from roughly 22 to 38; this difference was not significant.

CDR1 and CDR2 (germline): DFQATT, SNEGSKA (reference sequence). V lost 5 bases and J 1 base, leaving 11 bases between the germline ends. The CDR3 extends over 13 amino acids. With the Oncomine TCR Beta short-read assay, DNA from cultured CD4+ T cells was sequenced. Genomic DNA was isolated from CD4+ T cells that had been cultured. TCRdb reprocessed the PCR reads via MiXCR and lists one record per CDR3 protein. The data show fewer than 10,000 distinct CDR3 sequences, 30% to 35% seen once. Specified treatment: roughly 10-day PBMC culture with coronavirus spike peptide pools or control peptides (ViraFEST assay). Investigators obtained the unexposed donor's CD4+ T cells before the COVID-19 pandemic (2011-2018). Negative selection purified CD4+ T cells after about nine days of culture. Comment on this clonotype: Its antigen is still unknown.

The rearrangement uses TRBV20-1 and TRBJ2-5, with TRBD2 as a possible D gene (6 bases). This TCR derives from a human donor in good health. Source material: CD4+ T cells from blood, cultured in vitro. CDR3 in DNA: TGCAGTGCTGCGGGGCAGTCCCAAGAGACCCAGTACTTC. It yields the protein CSAAGQSQETQYF.